Listed below are T cell receptor beta chains from one sample, sequenced in a study of T cells in narcolepsy. Sequencing used immunoSEQ multiplex PCR; TCRdb keeps in-frame clones, though not all of them. The sample comprises around 24,000 clones, approximately 77% of which are singletons, and 0.9% to 1.2% rests with the top ten. The sequenced sample was memory (CD45RA-) CD4+ T cells from blood. Receptor source: a human donor in good health. Both conserved end residues are part of each CDR3. D genes are given only for firm matches. Expanded clones are given a class, and other clones once, few, many or no size at all.

clone_size: few; d_call: TRBD2; v_call: TRBV9; cdr3_length: 16; j_call: TRBJ2-3; cdr3_nt: TGTGCCAGCAGCGTAGGGGATAGCGGGAGGCGAGATACGCAGTATTTT; cdr3_aa: CASSVGDSGRRDTQYF
clone_size: NA; d_call: NA; v_call: TRBV6-1; cdr3_length: 15; j_call: TRBJ1-2; cdr3_nt: TGTGCCAGCAGTGTACAGGGATCTACCATCTATGGCTACACCTTC; cdr3_aa: CASSVQGSTIYGYTF
clone_size: once; d_call: NA; v_call: TRBV2; cdr3_length: 14; j_call: TRBJ2-3; cdr3_nt: TGTGCCAGCAGTGAAGGGGGGAATCAAGATACGCAGTATTTT; cdr3_aa: CASSEGGNQDTQYF
clone_size: NA; d_call: NA; v_call: TRBV2; cdr3_length: 14; j_call: TRBJ1-5; cdr3_nt: TGTGCCAGCAGTGAAGCTGGAGGCAATCAGCCCCAGCATTTT; cdr3_aa: CASSEAGGNQPQHF
clone_size: NA; d_call: NA; v_call: TRBV27; cdr3_length: 15; j_call: TRBJ1-4; cdr3_nt: TGTGCCAGCGGGTACCCAACAAGGACTAATGAAAAACTGTTTTTT; cdr3_aa: CASGYPTRTNEKLFF
clone_size: NA; d_call: TRBD2; v_call: TRBV19; cdr3_length: 19; j_call: TRBJ2-1; cdr3_nt: TGTGCCAGTAGTCGACGTGGACTAGCGGGAGGGCGTCGAGAGAATGAGCAGTTCTTC; cdr3_aa: CASSRRGLAGGRRENEQFF
clone_size: NA; d_call: NA; v_call: TRBV7-2; cdr3_length: 12; j_call: TRBJ2-5; cdr3_nt: TGTGCCAGCAGCCACCCCAAAGAGACCCAGTACTTC; cdr3_aa: CASSHPKETQYF
clone_size: NA; d_call: NA; v_call: TRBV7-7; cdr3_length: 14; j_call: TRBJ2-1; cdr3_nt: TGTGCTAGCAGCTCCCAAGGGGCCTACAATGAGCAGTTCTTC; cdr3_aa: CASSSQGAYNEQFF
clone_size: once; d_call: NA; v_call: TRBV7-3; cdr3_length: 11; j_call: TRBJ2-1; cdr3_nt: TGTGCCAGCGCCTGGGGCGATGAGCAGTTCTTC; cdr3_aa: CASAWGDEQFF
clone_size: NA; d_call: NA; v_call: TRBV6-1; cdr3_length: 13; j_call: TRBJ2-4; cdr3_nt: TGTGCCAGCAGTCTTGGGGTGGCGAACATTCAGTACTTC; cdr3_aa: CASSLGVANIQYF
clone_size: NA; d_call: NA; v_call: TRBV7-9; cdr3_length: 14; j_call: TRBJ1-2; cdr3_nt: TGTGCCAGCAGCCCCACAGCGACAGGCTATGGCTACACCTTC; cdr3_aa: CASSPTATGYGYTF
clone_size: NA; d_call: TRBD2; v_call: TRBV6-9; cdr3_length: 15; j_call: TRBJ2-1; cdr3_nt: TGTGCCAGCAGTGATATCGAACGGGGACTAGATGAGCAGTTCTTC; cdr3_aa: CASSDIERGLDEQFF
clone_size: NA; d_call: TRBD1; v_call: TRBV6-6; cdr3_length: 15; j_call: TRBJ1-1; cdr3_nt: TGTGCCAGCAGAGAGCACAGGGGGGCAACCGCGGAAGCTTTCTTT; cdr3_aa: CASREHRGATAEAFF